Each of the 17 T cell receptor beta chains below was sequenced from the same sample in a study of blood T cell repertoires in COVID-19. TCRdb keeps only in-frame clones here, not all; method: immunoSEQ multiplex PCR. The table lists over 110,000 clones, around 79% of them singletons. Sequencing used peripheral blood. These receptors came from a man aged 55-75 years with acute or convalescent COVID-19.

The chain couples TRBV3-1 (or the pseudogene TRBV3-2) to TRBJ2-3; TRBD1 is a possible D gene (6 bases). The V end lost 0 bases, the J end lost 7 bases, and 20 bases lay between the germline ends. Per the germline V gene, CDR1 is LGHDT and CDR2 is YNNKEL (reference sequence). The CDR3 contains 17 residues. CDR3 in amino acids: CASSQDIGQFAGHTQYF. The CDR3 DNA sequence: TGTGCCAGCAGCCAAGATATTGGACAGTTTGCAGGACATACGCAGTATTTT.

V is TRBV10-3 and J is TRBJ2-7; TRBD1 agrees at 10 bases. This CDR3 is built from 14 residues. CDR1 is ENHRY, CDR2 SYGVKD, per germline. J was trimmed by 1 base and V by 10 bases; bases with no gene match: 7. DNA of the CDR3: TGTGCCACCGGGACAGGGGTTACTTCCTACGAGCAGTACTTC. Amino acids: CATGTGVTSYEQYF.

This chain joins TRBV4-2 and TRBJ2-7; 9 positions agree with TRBD1. Trimming removed 6 bases from V and 6 bases from J; junction bases left unmatched: 3. The CDR3 is made up of 12 amino acids. Germline V gives CDR1 LGHNA, CDR2 YNFKEQ. Here the CDR3 DNA reads TGTGCCAGCAGTCCGACAGGGGGCGAGCAGTACTTC. This encodes CASSPTGGEQYF.

The chain couples TRBV4-3 to TRBJ2-1, with D perhaps TRBD1 or TRBD2 (7 bases each). The germline gives CDR1 LGHNA, CDR2 YSLEER. CDR3 size: 16 residues. V was shortened by 4 bases and J by 7 bases, with 20 bases between the two germline ends. This chain's CDR3 is CASSLEGAGASNEQFF. The CDR3 DNA reads TGCGCCAGCAGCCTAGAGGGGGCGGGAGCCTCTAATGAGCAGTTCTTC.

The chain joins TRBV5-1 to TRBJ1-2; tentative D call: TRBD1 (6 bases). The length of the CDR3 is 15 residues. Germline V lookup: CDR1 SGHRS, CDR2 YFSETQ. Between the trimmed V and J ends, which lost 4 bases and 4 bases, there was a span of 17 bases. CDR3: CASSPQSGGAYGYTF. DNA of the CDR3: TGCGCCAGCAGCCCCCAGTCTGGGGGGGCCTATGGCTACACCTTC.

The chain uses TRBV21-1 and TRBJ1-2; the D call of TRBD1 is as the table states it, not checked on the DNA. TRBV21-1 has pseudogene status. The CDR3 has 11 residues. The CDR3 DNA follows: TGTGCCCCCGACAGGGCCTTTGAACACACCTTC. Translation gives CAPDRAFEHTF.

The rearrangement links TRBV10-3 to TRBJ2-2, with 8 bases matching TRBD1. This CDR3 comprises 17 residues. The V gene end was trimmed by 4 bases and the J gene end by 5 bases; junction bases not matched to a gene: 12. Germline-derived CDR1 and CDR2 are ENHRY and SYGVKD. For the CDR3, the DNA is TGTGCCATCAGTGGCCTCAGACAGGGGATGGGGACCGGGGAGCTGTTTTTT. This translates into CAISGLRQGMGTGELFF.

The genes are TRBV7-2 and TRBJ1-5, with 7 bases that match TRBD1. The CDR3 consists of 14 residues. The germline V gene encodes CDR1 SGHTA and CDR2 FQGNSA. The V segment lost 2 bases and the J segment 7 bases; nucleotides outside the gene matches: 5. CDR3 protein: CASSLYRGDQPQHF. The CDR3 nucleotides read TGTGCCAGCAGCTTATACAGGGGTGACCAGCCCCAGCATTTT.

The chain is built from TRBV30 and TRBJ2-7; 12 positions match TRBD2. The CDR3 runs to 16 residues. V shed 0 bases, J shed 3 bases, and the junction held 6 bases outside the gene matches. Germline V gene lookup returns CDR1 GTSNPN and CDR2 SVGIG (reference sequence). The chain's CDR3 is CAWSVIGLAGLYEQYF. In DNA form, the CDR3 reads TGTGCCTGGAGTGTAATAGGACTAGCGGGACTCTACGAGCAGTACTTC. Complete variable domain (other parts from reference TRBV30 and TRBJ2-7): SQTIHQWPATLVQPVGSPLSLECTVEGTSNPNLYWYRQAAGRGLQLLFYSVGIGQISSEVPQNLSASRPQDRQFILSSKKLLLSDSGFYLCAWSVIGLAGLYEQYFGPGTRLTVT.

This rearrangement joins TRBV30 to TRBJ2-2, with D possibly being TRBD1 (6 bases). The V gene lost 3 bases and the J gene lost 7 bases, with 12 bases spanning the gap. CDR1 and CDR2 (germline): GTSNPN, SVGIG (reference sequence). CDR3 length: 13 residues. CDR3 protein: CAWRHNRDGELFF. CDR3 DNA: TGTGCCTGGAGACATAACAGGGACGGGGAGCTGTTTTTT.

This chain joins TRBV19 and TRBJ2-7; 8 bases line up with TRBD1. Germline trimming cut 7 bases from V and 2 bases from J; bases unmatched to any gene: 7. The CDR3 has 14 residues. Germline lookup yields CDR1 LNHDA and CDR2 SQIVND (reference sequence). The CDR3 loop is CASTPDRAAYEQYF. CDR3 bases: TGTGCCAGTACCCCGGACAGGGCGGCCTACGAGCAGTACTTC.

The CDR3 bases are TGTGCCAGCAGCTTAGTAGGACAGAGCACAGATACGCAGTATTTT. Translation gives CASSLVGQSTDTQYF. The chain carries TRBV5-4 and TRBJ2-3; D is perhaps TRBD1 (6 bases). The CDR3 is 15 amino acids. Per the germline V gene, CDR1 is SGHNT and CDR2 is YYREEE (reference sequence). V was cut by 2 bases and J by 0 bases, with 10 bases left in between.

This chain joins TRBV30 and TRBJ2-7; 7 nucleotides align to TRBD2. J gave up 1 base and V 3 bases, and 6 bases lay outside the gene matches. The CDR3 covers 14 residues. Germline lookup yields CDR1 GTSNPN and CDR2 SVGIG (reference sequence). The CDR3 sequence: CAWSPGLSSYEQYF. DNA of the CDR3: TGTGCCTGGAGCCCGGGACTATCTTCCTACGAGCAGTACTTC.

The chain couples TRBV28 to TRBJ1-5; TRBD1 agrees at 8 bases. The ends lost 3 bases at V and 7 bases at J; junction bases unmatched: 5. The CDR3 runs 14 residues. Germline V lookup: CDR1 MDHEN, CDR2 SYDVKM. CDR3 bases: TGTGCCAGCAGTTTGGACAGGGTCCGACAGCCCCAGCATTTT. Amino acid sequence: CASSLDRVRQPQHF. The entire variable domain, with the rest obtained from reference TRBV28 and TRBJ1-5, is as follows: DVKVTQSSRYLVKRTGEKVFLECVQDMDHENMFWYRQDPGLGLRLIYFSYDVKMKEKGDIPEGYSVSREKKERFSLILESASTNQTSMYLCASSLDRVRQPQHFGDGTRLSIL.

In DNA form, the CDR3 reads TGTGCCAGCAGGCGTTTGGGGGGGACAGGGAGGTTGACGAGTCAGCCCCAGCATTTT. This sequence encodes CASRRLGGTGRLTSQPQHF. The J gene is TRBJ1-5, the V gene TRBV28; 9 bases map to TRBD1. Unmatched junction bases numbered 21, after V lost 6 bases and J lost 6 bases. Germline V gene data show CDR1 as MDHEN and CDR2 as SYDVKM. The CDR3 runs to 19 residues.

The rearrangement links TRBV19 to TRBJ2-5; 7 bases are a match to TRBD1. Germline assignment: CDR1 LNHDA and CDR2 SQIVND (reference sequence). The CDR3 runs 16 residues. Trimming took 5 bases from V and 2 from J; bases not matched to a gene: 11. The DNA of the CDR3 is TGTGCCAGTAGTGAAGACCACAGGGGACCGCAAGAGACCCAGTACTTC. Translating it yields CASSEDHRGPQETQYF.

This chain connects TRBV5-1 to TRBJ2-3; 7 nucleotides line up with TRBD2. V trimming: 4 bases; J trimming: 3 bases; junction bases outside the gene matches: 5. Germline CDR1 is SGHRS and CDR2 is YFSETQ. The CDR3 totals 14 residues. The CDR3 coding sequence is TGCGCCAGCAGCCCGGGGGAGGGAACAGATACGCAGTATTTT. Translation: CASSPGEGTDTQYF.